This passage covers 21 T cell receptor beta chains from one sample sequenced in a study of shared clonotypes between healthy human individuals. Repertoires were generated with immunoSEQ multiplex PCR, while TCRdb's copy carries only in-frame clones and drops some. The sample has about 2 million clones, 90% to 95% seen once. Sequencing used naive CD4+ T cells sorted from blood. Subset meaning: CD45RA+ positively selected. The receptor set was obtained from a man younger than 35 in good health.

The chain recombines TRBV7-9 with TRBJ2-1, with D tentatively TRBD2 (6 bases). This CDR3 has 13 residues. CDR1 is SEHNR and CDR2 is FQNEAQ in the germline V gene (reference sequence). V lost 0 bases and J lost 12, with 12 bases in between. CDR3 sequence: CASSLAGGIGQFF. In nucleotides, the CDR3 is TGTGCCAGCAGCTTAGCTGGCGGGATAGGGCAGTTCTTC. Full variable domain (outside the CDR3, taken from reference TRBV7-9 and TRBJ2-1): DTGVSQNPRHKITKRGQNVTFRCDPISEHNRLYWYRQTLGQGPEFLTYFQNEAQLEKSRLLSDRFSAERPKGSFSTLEIQRTEQGDSAMYLCASSLAGGIGQFFGPGTRLTVL.

V gene TRBV6-1 combines with J gene TRBJ2-7; possibly TRBD1 for D (6 bases). The CDR3 has 16 residues. From germline, CDR1 is MNHNS and CDR2 SASEGT. V was clipped by 3 bases and J by 2 bases, with 17 bases between them. CDR3 sequence: CASSDDGWTATYEQYF. The CDR3 nucleotides read TGTGCCAGCAGTGACGACGGTTGGACAGCGACCTACGAGCAGTACTTC.

The chain combines TRBV9 with TRBJ1-5; 7 bases agree with TRBD1. The germline gives CDR1 SGDLS, CDR2 YYNGEE. The CDR3 is made up of 15 amino acids. Trimming took 0 bases from V and 7 from J; bases not matched to a gene: 7. CDR3 amino acids: CASSVDDRVGQPQHF. The CDR3 nucleotides are TGTGCCAGCAGCGTAGATGACAGGGTCGGCCAGCCCCAGCATTTT. Combining the CDR3 with reference TRBV9 and TRBJ1-5 gives the whole variable domain DSGVTQTPKHLITATGQRVTLRCSPRSGDLSVYWYQQSLDQGLQFLIQYYNGEERAKGNILERFSAQQFPDLHSELNLSSLELGDSALYFCASSVDDRVGQPQHFGDGTRLSIL.

The V and J genes are TRBV19 and TRBJ2-7, with 11 nucleotides matching TRBD1. Trimming took 5 bases from V and 4 from J; bases not matched to a gene: 10. The CDR3 has 16 amino acids. Per germline, CDR1 LNHDA and CDR2 SQIVND (reference sequence). CDR3 sequence: CASSAPGQGVLYEQYF. CDR3 sequence (DNA): TGTGCCAGTAGTGCCCCGGGACAGGGGGTGTTGTACGAGCAGTACTTC.

The rearrangement links TRBV28 to TRBJ1-2; maybe TRBD1 (5 bases). The CDR3 sequence is 12 residues long. Looked up from germline, CDR1 is MDHEN and CDR2 is SYDVKM. The CDR3 here is CVCYQGVSGYTF. In DNA, the CDR3 is TGTGTCTGCTATCAGGGAGTGAGTGGCTACACCTTC.

The chain joins TRBV6-6 to TRBJ1-1; no reliable D call. The germline V gene has CDR1 MNHNY and CDR2 SVGAGI (reference sequence). V was clipped by 5 bases and J by 8 bases, with 9 bases between them. There are 11 residues in the CDR3. CDR3 sequence reads: CASSARPEAFF. In DNA, the CDR3 is TGTGCCAGCAGTGCCCGGCCGGAAGCTTTCTTT.

The chain has TRBV7-2 and TRBJ1-1, with D unresolved. V lost 1 base, J lost 6 bases, and 9 bases lay in between. CDR1 is SGHTA and CDR2 is FQGNSA in the germline V gene. The CDR3 runs to 13 residues. The CDR3 DNA follows: TGTGCCAGCAGCTTAGGTCTAGGCCCTGAAGCTTTCTTT. It specifies CASSLGLGPEAFF.

The chain joins TRBV6-1 to TRBJ2-1; D is unclear. Trimming shortened V by 3 bases and J by 6 bases, and 15 bases separated the two germline ends. CDR3 length: 15 amino acids. The germline gives CDR1 MNHNS, CDR2 SASEGT. The CDR3 DNA is TGTGCCAGCAGTGAGGGTGGTCTGGGCGGCAATGAGCAGTTCTTC. The encoded protein is CASSEGGLGGNEQFF.

The chain is built from TRBV6-1 and TRBJ2-4; 11 nucleotides align to TRBD2. V was clipped by 3 bases and J by 8 bases; unmatched bases: 6. The germline gives CDR1 MNHNS, CDR2 SASEGT. CDR3 length: 15 residues. The CDR3 sequence: CASSDNSGGADIQYF. In DNA, the CDR3 is TGTGCCAGCAGTGACAATAGCGGGGGGGCAGACATTCAGTACTTC.

A word on this clone: Other DNA sequences of this sample code for an identical CDR3. The chain recombines TRBV6-6 with TRBJ2-7, with TRBD2 identical over 11 bases. The CDR3 totals 15 residues. V shed 6 bases, J shed 3 bases, and the junction held 7 bases outside the gene matches. Germline V lookup: CDR1 MNHNY, CDR2 SVGAGI (reference sequence). The chain's CDR3 is CASSLGLAGGYEQYF. CDR3 nucleotide sequence: TGTGCCAGCAGCCTGGGGCTAGCGGGAGGCTACGAGCAGTACTTC.

This chain joins TRBV2 and TRBJ2-3, with 7 bases matching TRBD1. There are 15 residues in the CDR3. Germline CDR1 is SNHLY and CDR2 is FYNNEI. J was trimmed by 2 bases and V by 6 bases; bases with no gene match: 8. This CDR3 reads CASRDGTAVTDTQYF. The CDR3 DNA follows: TGTGCCAGCAGAGACGGGACAGCCGTCACAGATACGCAGTATTTT.

CDR3 residues: CASSSSGEDEQYF. The DNA of the CDR3 is TGTGCCAGCAGCTCGAGCGGAGAGGACGAGCAGTACTTC. The chain links TRBV7-2 to TRBJ2-5, with D perhaps matching TRBD2 (5 bases). The J call is in doubt because the DNA end fits TRBJ2-7 better. Germline loops: CDR1 SGHTA, CDR2 FQGNSA. The CDR3 is made up of 13 amino acids.

This clone was seen just once. Written as DNA, the CDR3 is TGTGCCAGCAGCAACGGACTGACCGGCGAGCAGTACTTC. As protein: CASSNGLTGEQYF. The V gene is TRBV7-2, the J gene TRBJ2-7, with a tentative D call TRBD2 (5 bases). V shed 5 bases and J shed 6 bases, with 14 bases lying between them. The CDR3 is 13 amino acids. Germline values: CDR1 SGHTA, CDR2 FQGNSA.

This clone came up a few times. The chain recombines TRBV19 with TRBJ2-7; weak D call: TRBD1 (6 bases). The V gene lost 4 bases and the J gene lost 2 bases, with 9 bases spanning the gap. Germline V gives CDR1 LNHDA, CDR2 SQIVND (reference sequence). This CDR3 has 13 amino acids. The CDR3 DNA is TGTGCCAGTAGTACGAGGACAGCCTACGAGCAGTACTTC. Translation gives CASSTRTAYEQYF.

The chain recombines TRBV10-2 with TRBJ1-1; weak D call: TRBD1 (6 bases). V lost 6 bases and J lost 5, with 13 bases in between. CDR1 is WSHSY and CDR2 is SAAADI in the germline V gene. The CDR3 contains 13 residues. CDR3 coding DNA: TGCGCCAGCAGAGAGACAGGCGGGACTGAAGCTTTCTTT. Translating it yields CASRETGGTEAFF.

This chain links TRBV11-3 with TRBJ2-5, with a tentative D call TRBD2 (6 bases). Germline CDR1 is SGHNT and CDR2 is YENEEA. Trimming removed 1 base from V and 0 bases from J, with 15 bases in between. This CDR3 has 17 amino acids. CDR3 sequence reads: CASSLGSAGRYQETQYF. In nucleotides, the CDR3 is TGTGCCAGCAGCTTAGGCTCGGCGGGGAGGTACCAAGAGACCCAGTACTTC.

The rearrangement uses TRBV30 and TRBJ2-3; 7 nucleotides agree with TRBD2. The CDR3 consists of 17 residues. Germline loops: CDR1 GTSNPN, CDR2 SVGIG (reference sequence). V trimming: 3 bases; J trimming: 4 bases; junction bases outside the gene matches: 16. As DNA, the CDR3 is TGTGCCTGGAGCAAGGCCTGGGGTGGGAGGGACCCAGATACGCAGTATTTT. Translated, it gives CAWSKAWGGRDPDTQYF.

Regarding this clone: The same CDR3 can be traced to other DNA sequences in this sample. This chain joins TRBV7-2 and TRBJ1-2, with D tentatively TRBD1 (5 bases). V lost 5 bases and J 5 bases, leaving 12 bases between the germline ends. The CDR3 totals 13 residues. The germline gives CDR1 SGHTA, CDR2 FQGNSA. The CDR3 sequence: CASSPGRDYGYTF. CDR3 coding DNA: TGTGCCAGCAGCCCGGGACGAGATTATGGCTACACCTTC.

This clone occurred once. The J gene is TRBJ1-5, the V gene TRBV5-1, with 8 positions matching TRBD1. The CDR3 loop spans 16 amino acids. V lost 0 bases, J lost 5 bases, and 7 bases stayed unmatched. Germline-derived CDR1 and CDR2 are SGHRS and YFSETQ. The DNA for the CDR3 is TGCGCCAGCAGCTTGGGGGGACAGGCCGGCCATCAGCCCCAGCATTTT. This gives the protein CASSLGGQAGHQPQHF.

This sequence joins TRBV7-2 and TRBJ2-7; 7 bases align to TRBD2. Germline CDR1 reads SGHTA; CDR2 reads FQGNSA. After removal of 4 bases from V and 4 bases from J, the junction contained 19 bases not matched to a gene. This CDR3 contains 18 residues. The CDR3 region has the DNA TGTGCCAGCAGCTCACCGGTGCGGGGGACCGATATGTATTACGAGCAGTACTTC. Translated, it gives CASSSPVRGTDMYYEQYF.

The chain employs TRBV5-4 and TRBJ1-1, with D maybe TRBD1 (5 bases). Germline V gene data show CDR1 as SGHNT and CDR2 as YYREEE (reference sequence). The V and J ends lost 0 bases and 0 bases respectively, with 15 bases between them. The CDR3 runs 17 residues. The CDR3 DNA reads as TGTGCCAGCAGCTTGGCCGGGGGAAGGACTCTGAACACTGAAGCTTTCTTT. Its protein product is CASSLAGGRTLNTEAFF.